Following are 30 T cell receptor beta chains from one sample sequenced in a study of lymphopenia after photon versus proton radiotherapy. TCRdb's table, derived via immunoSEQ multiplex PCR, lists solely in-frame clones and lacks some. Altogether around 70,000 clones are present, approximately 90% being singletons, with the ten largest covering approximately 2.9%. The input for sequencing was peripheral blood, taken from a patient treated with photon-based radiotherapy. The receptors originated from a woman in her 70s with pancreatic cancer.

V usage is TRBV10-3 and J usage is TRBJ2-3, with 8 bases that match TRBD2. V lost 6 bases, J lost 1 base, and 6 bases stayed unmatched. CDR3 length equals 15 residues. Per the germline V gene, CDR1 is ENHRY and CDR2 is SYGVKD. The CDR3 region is CAIRWGSGGTDTQYF. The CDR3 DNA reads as TGTGCCATCAGATGGGGTAGCGGGGGCACAGATACGCAGTATTTT.

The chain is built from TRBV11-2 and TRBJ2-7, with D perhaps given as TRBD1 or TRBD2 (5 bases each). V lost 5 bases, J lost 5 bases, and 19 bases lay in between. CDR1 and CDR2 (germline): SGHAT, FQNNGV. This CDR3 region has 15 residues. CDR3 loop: CASSPSGAKPDEQYF. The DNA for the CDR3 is TGTGCCAGCAGCCCCTCCGGGGCTAAGCCGGACGAGCAGTACTTC.

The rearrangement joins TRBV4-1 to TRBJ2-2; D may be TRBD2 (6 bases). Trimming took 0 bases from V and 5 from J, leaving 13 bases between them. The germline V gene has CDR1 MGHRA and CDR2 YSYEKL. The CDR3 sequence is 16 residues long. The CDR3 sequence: CASSQDLPGRTGELFF. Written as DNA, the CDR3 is TGCGCCAGCAGCCAAGATTTACCAGGGAGGACCGGGGAGCTGTTTTTT.

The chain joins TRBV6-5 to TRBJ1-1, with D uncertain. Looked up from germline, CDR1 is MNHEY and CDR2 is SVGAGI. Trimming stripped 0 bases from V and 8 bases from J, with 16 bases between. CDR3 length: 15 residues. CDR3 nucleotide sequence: TGTGCCAGCAGTTACTCGACGTCCGGCTCGTACGAAGCTTTCTTT. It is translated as CASSYSTSGSYEAFF.

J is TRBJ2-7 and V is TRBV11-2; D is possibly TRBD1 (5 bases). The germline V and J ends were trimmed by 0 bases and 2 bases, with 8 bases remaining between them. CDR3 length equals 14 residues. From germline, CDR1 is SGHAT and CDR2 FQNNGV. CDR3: CASSLEPGTYEQYF. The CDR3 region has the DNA TGTGCCAGCAGCTTAGAACCAGGGACCTACGAGCAGTACTTC.

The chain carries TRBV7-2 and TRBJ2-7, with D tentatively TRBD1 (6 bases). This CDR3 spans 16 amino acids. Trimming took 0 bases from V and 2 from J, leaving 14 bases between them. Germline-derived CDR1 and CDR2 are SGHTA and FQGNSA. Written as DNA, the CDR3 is TGTGCCAGCAGCTTAGCACAGGGAGCCGCCACCTACGAGCAGTACTTC. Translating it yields CASSLAQGAATYEQYF. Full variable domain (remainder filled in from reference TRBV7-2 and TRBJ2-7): GAGVSQSPSNKVTEKGKDVELRCDPISGHTALYWYRQSLGQGLEFLIYFQGNSAPDKSGLPSDRFSAERTGGSVSTLTIQRTQQEDSAVYLCASSLAQGAATYEQYFGPGTRLTVT.

CDR3 bases: TGTGCCACCAGCAGATCGACTACCGGGACAGGTAACAATGAGCAGTTCTTC. As protein: CATSRSTTGTGNNEQFF. The rearrangement links TRBV15 to TRBJ2-1; 8 bases match TRBD1. Germline values: CDR1 LNHNV, CDR2 YYDKDF (reference sequence). The CDR3 has 17 amino acids. V lost 2 bases, J lost 5 bases, and 11 bases stayed unmatched.

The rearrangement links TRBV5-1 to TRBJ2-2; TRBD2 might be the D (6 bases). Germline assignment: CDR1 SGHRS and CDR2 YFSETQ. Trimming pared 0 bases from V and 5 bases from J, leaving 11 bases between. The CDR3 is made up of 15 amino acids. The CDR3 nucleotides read TGCGCCAGCAGCTTGGCACTAGCCCAGACCGGGGAGCTGTTTTTT. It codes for CASSLALAQTGELFF.

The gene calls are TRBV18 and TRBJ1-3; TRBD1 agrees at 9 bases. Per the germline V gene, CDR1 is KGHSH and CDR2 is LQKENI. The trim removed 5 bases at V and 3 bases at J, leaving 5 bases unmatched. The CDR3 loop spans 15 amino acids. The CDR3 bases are TGTGCCAGCTCATCGGGACAGGGAGTTGGAAACACCATATATTTT. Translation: CASSSGQGVGNTIYF. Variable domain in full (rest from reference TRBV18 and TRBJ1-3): NAGVMQNPRHLVRRRGQEARLRCSPMKGHSHVYWYRQLPEEGLKFMVYLQKENIIDESGMPKERFSAEFPKEGPSILRIQQVVRGDSAAYFCASSSGQGVGNTIYFGEGSWLTVV.

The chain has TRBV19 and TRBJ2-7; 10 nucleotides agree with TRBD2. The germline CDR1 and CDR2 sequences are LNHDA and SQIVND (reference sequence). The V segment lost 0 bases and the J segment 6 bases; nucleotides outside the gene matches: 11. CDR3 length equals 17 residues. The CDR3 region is CASSIEGAASGSSEQYF. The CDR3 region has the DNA TGTGCCAGTAGTATAGAGGGCGCTGCTAGCGGGAGTAGCGAGCAGTACTTC.

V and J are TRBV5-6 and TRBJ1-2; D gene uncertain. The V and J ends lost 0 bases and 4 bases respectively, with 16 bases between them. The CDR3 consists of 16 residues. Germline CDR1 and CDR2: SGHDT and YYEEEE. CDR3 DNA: TGTGCCAGCAGCTTGGGATGGGAAACCGCGGGCTATGGCTACACCTTC. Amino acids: CASSLGWETAGYGYTF.

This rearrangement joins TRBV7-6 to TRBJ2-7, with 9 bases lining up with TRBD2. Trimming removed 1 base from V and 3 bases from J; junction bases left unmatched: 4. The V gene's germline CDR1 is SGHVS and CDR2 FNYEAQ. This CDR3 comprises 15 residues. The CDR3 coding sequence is TGTGCCAGCAGCTTAGTAGGCGGGAGGGACTACGAGCAGTACTTC. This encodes CASSLVGGRDYEQYF.

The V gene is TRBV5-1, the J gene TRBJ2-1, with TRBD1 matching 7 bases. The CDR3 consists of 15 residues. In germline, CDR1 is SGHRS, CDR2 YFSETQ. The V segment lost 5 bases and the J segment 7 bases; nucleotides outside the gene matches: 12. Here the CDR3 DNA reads TGCGCCAGCAGTCAAAACACAGGGGCTACAAATGAGCAGTTCTTC. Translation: CASSQNTGATNEQFF.

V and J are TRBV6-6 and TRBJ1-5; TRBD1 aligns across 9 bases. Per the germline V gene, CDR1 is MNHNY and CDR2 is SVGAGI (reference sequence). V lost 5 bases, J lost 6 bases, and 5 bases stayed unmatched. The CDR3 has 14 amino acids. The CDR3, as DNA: TGTGCCAGCAGTCTGGGGGGACAGGGTCAGCCCCAGCATTTT. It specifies CASSLGGQGQPQHF.

The CDR3 DNA reads as TGTGCCAGCAGCTTAGACTTCGGCTCTGGCACAGATACGCAGTATTTT. It codes for CASSLDFGSGTDTQYF. The J gene is TRBJ2-3, the V gene TRBV7-6; D is uncertain. CDR3 length: 16 amino acids. V was clipped by 1 base and J by 1 base, with 12 bases between them. The germline gives CDR1 SGHVS, CDR2 FNYEAQ.

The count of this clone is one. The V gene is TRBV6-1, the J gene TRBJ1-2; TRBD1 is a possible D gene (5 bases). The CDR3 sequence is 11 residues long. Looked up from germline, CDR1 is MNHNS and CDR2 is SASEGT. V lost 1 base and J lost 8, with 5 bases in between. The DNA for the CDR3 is TGTGCCAGCAGTGAAGAGGGGGGCTACACCTTC. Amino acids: CASSEEGGYTF.

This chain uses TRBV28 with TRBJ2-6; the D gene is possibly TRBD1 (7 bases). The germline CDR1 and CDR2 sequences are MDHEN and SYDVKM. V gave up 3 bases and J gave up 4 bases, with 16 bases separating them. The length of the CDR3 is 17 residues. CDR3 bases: TGTGCCAGCAGTTTTCTCCCAGGGGGGTTCGGGGCCAACGTCCTGACTTTC. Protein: CASSFLPGGFGANVLTF.

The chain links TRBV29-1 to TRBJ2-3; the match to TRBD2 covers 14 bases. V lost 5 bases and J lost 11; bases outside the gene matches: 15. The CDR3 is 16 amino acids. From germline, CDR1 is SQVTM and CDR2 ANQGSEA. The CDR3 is CSVYGGTSGSNRMQYF. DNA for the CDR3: TGCAGCGTTTATGGAGGGACTAGCGGGAGTAATCGAATGCAGTATTTT.

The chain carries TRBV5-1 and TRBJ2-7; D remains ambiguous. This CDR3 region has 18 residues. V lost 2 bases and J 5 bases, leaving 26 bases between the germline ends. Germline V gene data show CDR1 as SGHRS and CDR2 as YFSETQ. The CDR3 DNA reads TGCGCCAGCAGCTTTTTCGTAGGTGGGTCGGCCGACACCAACGAGCAGTACTTC. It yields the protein CASSFFVGGSADTNEQYF.

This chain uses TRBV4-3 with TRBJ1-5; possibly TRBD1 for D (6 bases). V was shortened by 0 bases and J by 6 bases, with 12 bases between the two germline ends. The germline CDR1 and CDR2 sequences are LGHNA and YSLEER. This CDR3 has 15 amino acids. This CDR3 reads CASSQEGGARQPQHF. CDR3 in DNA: TGCGCCAGCAGCCAAGAGGGGGGGGCGCGTCAGCCCCAGCATTTT.

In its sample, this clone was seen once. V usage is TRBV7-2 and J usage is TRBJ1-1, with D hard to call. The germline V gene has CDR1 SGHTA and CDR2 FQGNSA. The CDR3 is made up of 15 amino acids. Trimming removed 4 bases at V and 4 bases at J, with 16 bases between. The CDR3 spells CASSSEGRVGTEAFF. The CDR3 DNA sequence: TGTGCCAGCAGCTCCGAGGGAAGGGTGGGCACTGAAGCTTTCTTT.

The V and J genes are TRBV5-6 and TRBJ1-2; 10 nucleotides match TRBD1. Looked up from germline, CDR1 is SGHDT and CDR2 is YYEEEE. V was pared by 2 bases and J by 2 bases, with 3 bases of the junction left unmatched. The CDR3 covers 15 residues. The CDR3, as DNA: TGTGCCAGCAGCTTCTGGGACAGGGGCAACTATGGCTACACCTTC. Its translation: CASSFWDRGNYGYTF.

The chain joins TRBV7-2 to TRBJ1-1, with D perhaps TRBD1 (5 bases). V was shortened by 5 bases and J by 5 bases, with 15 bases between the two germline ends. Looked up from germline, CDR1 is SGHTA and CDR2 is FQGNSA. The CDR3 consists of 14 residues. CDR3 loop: CASSLRQGGTEAFF. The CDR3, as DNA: TGTGCCAGCAGCCTAAGGCAGGGAGGGACTGAAGCTTTCTTT.

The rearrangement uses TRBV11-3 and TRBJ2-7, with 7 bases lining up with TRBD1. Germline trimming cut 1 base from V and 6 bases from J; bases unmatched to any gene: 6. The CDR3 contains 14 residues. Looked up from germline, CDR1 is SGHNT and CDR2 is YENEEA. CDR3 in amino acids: CASSLGQGFPEQYF. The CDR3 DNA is TGTGCCAGCAGCTTAGGACAGGGATTCCCCGAGCAGTACTTC.

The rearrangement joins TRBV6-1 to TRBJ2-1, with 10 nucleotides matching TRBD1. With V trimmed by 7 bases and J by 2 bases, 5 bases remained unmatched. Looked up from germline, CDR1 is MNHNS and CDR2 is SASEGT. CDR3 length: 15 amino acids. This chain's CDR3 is CASTSGTGAYNEQFF. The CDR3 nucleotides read TGTGCCAGCACCTCCGGGACAGGGGCCTACAATGAGCAGTTCTTC.

CDR3 amino acids: CETSSYNEQFF. CDR3 DNA: TGTGAGACCAGCTCCTACAATGAGCAGTTCTTC. The V and J genes are TRBV28 and TRBJ2-1; D is unclear. The CDR3 has 11 amino acids. CDR1 is MDHEN and CDR2 is SYDVKM in the germline V gene.

DNA of the CDR3: TGTGCCAGCAGTGAACCGCCCCTTGGCACCGGGGAGCTGTTTTTT. Residues: CASSEPPLGTGELFF. The rearrangement links TRBV2 to TRBJ2-2; D gene ambiguous. V was cut by 2 bases and J by 4 bases, with 11 bases left in between. CDR1 SNHLY and CDR2 FYNNEI come from the germline V gene. CDR3 size: 15 residues.

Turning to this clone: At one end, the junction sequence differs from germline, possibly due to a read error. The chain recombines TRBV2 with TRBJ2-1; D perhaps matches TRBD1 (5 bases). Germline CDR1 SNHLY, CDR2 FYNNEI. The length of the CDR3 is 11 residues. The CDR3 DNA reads TGTGTCAGCAGTGAAGACAGCGAGCAGTTCTTC. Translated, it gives CVSSEDSEQFF.

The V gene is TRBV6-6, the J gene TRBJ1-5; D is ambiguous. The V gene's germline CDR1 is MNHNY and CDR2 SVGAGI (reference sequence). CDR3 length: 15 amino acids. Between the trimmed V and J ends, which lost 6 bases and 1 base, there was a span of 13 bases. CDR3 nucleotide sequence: TGTGCCAGCAGCTTCAGGCTTGGGAGCAATCAGCCCCAGCATTTT. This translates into CASSFRLGSNQPQHF.

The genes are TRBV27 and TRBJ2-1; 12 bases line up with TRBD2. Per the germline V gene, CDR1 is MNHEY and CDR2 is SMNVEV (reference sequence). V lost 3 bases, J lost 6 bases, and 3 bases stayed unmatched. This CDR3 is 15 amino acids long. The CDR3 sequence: CASSLGLAGPNEQFF. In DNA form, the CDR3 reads TGTGCCAGCAGTTTGGGACTAGCGGGCCCCAATGAGCAGTTCTTC.